These 21 T cell receptor beta chains came from one sample sequenced in a study of breast tumors, draining lymph nodes, adjacent tissues. TCRdb ran MiXCR on the multiplex PCR reads and lists one entry per CDR3 protein. This sample has 70,000 to 95,000 distinct CDR3 sequences; roughly a fifth occur once, and the top ten carry 2% to 3%. Axillary draining lymph nodes of breast cancer patients supplied the node samples. Sequencing used axillary lymph node tissue. Receptors were obtained from a female donor with breast cancer. Some clones in this sample may be carry-over from other donors' samples.

This clonotype has at least ten counts. This sequence joins TRBV12-3 or TRBV12-4 and TRBJ2-3; TRBD2 agrees at 11 bases. The CDR3 covers 14 residues. V lost 6 bases, J lost 1 base, and 0 bases stayed unmatched. This CDR3 reads CASRLAGGTDTQYF. DNA of the CDR3: TGTGCCAGCAGACTAGCGGGAGGCACAGATACGCAGTATTTT.

This clonotype was picked up many times. The V and J genes are TRBV15 and TRBJ2-2; D ambiguous. The CDR3 spans 13 residues. Trimming left V 1 base short and J 6 bases short, with 6 bases between. Germline assignment: CDR1 LNHNV and CDR2 YYDKDF (reference sequence). The chain's CDR3 is CATSRAQSGELFF. The CDR3 DNA sequence: TGTGCCACCAGCAGAGCTCAATCCGGGGAGCTGTTTTTT.

In this sample, this clonotype turned up many times. The chain is built from TRBV9 and TRBJ2-3, with D perhaps assigned TRBD1 or TRBD2 (6 bases each). The CDR3 has 15 residues. Germline V gene lookup returns CDR1 SGDLS and CDR2 YYNGEE. With 0 bases removed from V and 6 bases from J, the gap between germline ends came to 14 bases. This chain's CDR3 is CASSVDGGRVDTQYF. In DNA form, the CDR3 reads TGTGCCAGCAGCGTAGACGGGGGCAGGGTGGATACGCAGTATTTT.

This clonotype has a count of ten or more. The chain combines TRBV24-1 with TRBJ1-2; a weak D match, TRBD1 (6 bases). The CDR3 extends over 15 amino acids. Germline-derived CDR1 and CDR2 are KGHDR and SFDVKD. The V end was cut by 3 bases, the J end by 2 bases, with 12 bases between. The CDR3 region is CATSDQGKGNYGYTF. As DNA, the CDR3 is TGTGCCACCAGTGATCAGGGGAAGGGAAACTATGGCTACACCTTC.

This clonotype was counted many times. The V gene is TRBV11-1, the J gene TRBJ2-7; 7 bases are a match to TRBD1. CDR1 and CDR2 (germline): SGHAT, FQDESV (reference sequence). V lost 2 bases, J lost 3 bases, and 1 base stayed unmatched. The CDR3 consists of 13 residues. CDR3 protein: CASSLNRGYEQYF. DNA of the CDR3: TGTGCCAGCAGCTTAAACAGGGGCTACGAGCAGTACTTC.

This clonotype has ten or more counts. This chain joins TRBV6-2 or TRBV6-3 and TRBJ2-7; the D gene is possibly TRBD2 (5 bases). This CDR3 comprises 15 residues. V lost 6 bases and J 3 bases, leaving 18 bases between the germline ends. Germline V gene lookup returns CDR1 MNHEY and CDR2 SVGEGT. The CDR3 DNA reads as TGTGCCAGCAGACTGGCGGGTCCATCCGGCTACGAGCAGTACTTC. Translated, it gives CASRLAGPSGYEQYF.

Details on this clonotype: Being one base from a much bigger clone, this may be a read error. As DNA, the CDR3 is TGTGCTGGTGGTTTGTCGGAAGTCGAACCCCAGCATTTT. Translation gives CAGGLSEVEPQHF. V and J are TRBV12-5 and TRBJ1-5; no firm D call. The V gene's germline CDR1 is LGHNT and CDR2 FRNRAP. The CDR3 has 13 amino acids.

In this sample, this clonotype turned up a few times. The chain has TRBV5-4 and TRBJ2-3; D call uncertain. The CDR3 is 13 residues long. V was trimmed by 4 bases and J by 7 bases, leaving 13 bases between them. Germline V CDR1 and CDR2: SGHNT, YYREEE (reference sequence). DNA for the CDR3: TGTGCCAGCAGCATCCCCACTACAAATACGCAGTATTTT. Protein: CASSIPTTNTQYF.

With respect to this clonotype: A much bigger clone sits one base away, suggesting this may be a read error. The rearrangement uses TRBV5-4 and TRBJ2-5; 7 nucleotides line up with TRBD2. From germline, CDR1 is SGHNT and CDR2 YYREEE (reference sequence). The CDR3 length is 15 residues. CDR3 amino acids: CASNHEAGLQGTQYF. CDR3 bases: TGTGCCAGCAACCATGAAGCGGGGTTACAAGGGACCCAGTACTTC.

Many counts were recorded for this clonotype. The rearrangement links TRBV2 to TRBJ2-2, with 11 bases fitting TRBD1. Germline CDR1 reads SNHLY; CDR2 reads FYNNEI. The V gene end was trimmed by 6 bases and the J gene end by 4 bases; junction bases not matched to a gene: 7. The CDR3 extends over 16 amino acids. The CDR3 DNA is TGTGCCAGCAGAGCCGGACAGGGGGCGACCACCGGGGAGCTGTTTTTT. Residues: CASRAGQGATTGELFF.

This clonotype was seen repeatedly, ten times or more. The genes are TRBV6-1 and TRBJ2-1, with D hard to call. V lost 5 bases, J lost 9 bases, and 5 bases lay in between. Looked up from germline, CDR1 is MNHNS and CDR2 is SASEGT. This CDR3 is 10 amino acids long. The CDR3 spells CASSYIEQFF. DNA for the CDR3: TGTGCCAGCAGTTATATTGAGCAGTTCTTC.

The rearrangement links TRBV28 to TRBJ2-3, with 11 bases fitting TRBD2. Looked up from germline, CDR1 is MDHEN and CDR2 is SYDVKM. This CDR3 region has 14 residues. J was trimmed by 3 bases and V by 7 bases; bases with no gene match: 3. This chain's CDR3 is CASTLAGATDTQYF. The CDR3 DNA sequence: TGTGCCAGCACACTAGCGGGGGCTACAGATACGCAGTATTTT. Full variable domain (outside the CDR3, taken from reference TRBV28 and TRBJ2-3): DVKVTQSSRYLVKRTGEKVFLECVQDMDHENMFWYRQDPGLGLRLIYFSYDVKMKEKGDIPEGYSVSREKKERFSLILESASTNQTSMYLCASTLAGATDTQYFGPGTRLTVL.

This clonotype was recorded many times. The rearrangement joins TRBV12-3 or TRBV12-4 to TRBJ2-7; the D gene is possibly TRBD1 (5 bases). The CDR3 contains 12 residues. Trimming pared 3 bases from V and 6 bases from J, leaving 9 bases between. The CDR3 here is CASSLAGPEQYF. CDR3 DNA sequence: TGTGCCAGCAGTTTGGCAGGGCCCGAGCAGTACTTC.

This clonotype was recorded at least ten times. V gene TRBV19 combines with J gene TRBJ2-1; 9 bases are shared with TRBD2. CDR1 and CDR2 from the germline V gene are LNHDA and SQIVND (reference sequence). The V gene end was trimmed by 7 bases and the J gene end by 8 bases; junction bases not matched to a gene: 6. The length of the CDR3 is 13 residues. The CDR3 DNA is TGTGCCAGTATTAGCGGGAGCAGGGATGAGCAGTTCTTC. Translating it yields CASISGSRDEQFF.

This clonotype was detected ten times or more. The J gene is TRBJ2-3, the V gene TRBV12-3 or TRBV12-4; 9 nucleotides agree with TRBD1. With V trimmed by 6 bases and J by 3 bases, 4 bases remained unmatched. The CDR3 loop spans 14 amino acids. The DNA for the CDR3 is TGTGCCAGCAGCCCGGGACAGGGAACAGATACGCAGTATTTT. Residues: CASSPGQGTDTQYF.

In this sample, this clonotype turned up a few times. The chain has TRBV13 and TRBJ2-3; TRBD2 aligns across 14 bases. The CDR3 has 22 residues. Germline V lookup: CDR1 PRHDT, CDR2 FYEKMQ (reference sequence). The junction had 19 bases not matched to a gene; V was cut back by 2 bases and J by 3 bases. CDR3 DNA: TGTGCCAGCAGCTTAAGCCCCGGGACTAGCGGGAGTATGGGGCGGGAGACAGATACGCAGTATTTT. Encoded protein: CASSLSPGTSGSMGRETDTQYF.

This clonotype was recorded a few times. V usage is TRBV7-8 and J usage is TRBJ1-1; 7 bases align to TRBD1. The CDR3 covers 14 residues. CDR1 SGHVS and CDR2 FQNEAQ come from the germline V gene. V shed 5 bases, J shed 5 bases, and the junction held 8 bases outside the gene matches. CDR3 bases: TGTGCCAGCAGCCCACGACAGGGTGGGACTGAAGCTTTCTTT. Residues: CASSPRQGGTEAFF.

This clonotype was detected ten times or more. The chain combines TRBV5-6 with TRBJ2-7; D gene ambiguous. The V end lost 4 bases, the J end lost 2 bases, and 13 bases lay between the germline ends. From germline, CDR1 is SGHDT and CDR2 YYEEEE. The CDR3 is made up of 14 amino acids. The CDR3, as DNA: TGTGCCAGCAGCCATGGCGTCCGAACCTACGAGCAGTACTTC. It specifies CASSHGVRTYEQYF.

Ten or more counts support this clonotype. The chain links TRBV7-2 to TRBJ2-2, with a possible D match to TRBD1 (6 bases). The CDR3 length is 16 residues. Germline values: CDR1 SGHTA, CDR2 FQGNSA. Trimming shortened V by 0 bases and J by 5 bases, and 13 bases separated the two germline ends. CDR3 region: CASSLASGTRTGELFF. In DNA form, the CDR3 reads TGTGCCAGCAGCTTAGCCTCCGGGACACGAACCGGGGAGCTGTTTTTT.

This clonotype was found many times. The chain uses TRBV6-6 and TRBJ2-5; D may be TRBD2 (6 bases). Trimming stripped 5 bases from V and 3 bases from J, with 13 bases between. Germline V CDR1 and CDR2: MNHNY, SVGAGI (reference sequence). This CDR3 spans 14 amino acids. In DNA, the CDR3 is TGTGCCAGCAGTCAGCCCGGGAGCAAAGAGACCCAGTACTTC. Translated: CASSQPGSKETQYF.

The count of this clonotype is one. This could be a read error, since a much larger clone is one nucleotide away. This rearrangement joins TRBV24-1 to TRBJ1-2, with D perhaps matching TRBD1 (6 bases). Germline V lookup: CDR1 KGHDR, CDR2 SFDVKD. This CDR3 is 13 amino acids long. The CDR3 DNA sequence: TGTGCCACCAGTGATTTGCAAGGGGGTGGCTGCACCTTC. Protein sequence: CATSDLQGGGCTF.